Shown below are 10 T cell receptor beta chains from a single sample sequenced in a study of T cells after posttransplantation cyclophosphamide. The table came from immunoSEQ multiplex PCR; TCRdb's copy has only in-frame clones and leaves some out. The table lists some 54,000 clones, approximately 94% of them singletons. Sequencing used PBMCs. The source is a woman aged 25-40 years in good health and a related stem cell transplant donor.

This chain links TRBV5-4 with TRBJ2-1; 9 nucleotides align to TRBD2. V was clipped by 0 bases and J by 9 bases; unmatched bases: 7. The CDR3 is 15 amino acids. CDR1 and CDR2 (germline): SGHNT, YYREEE (reference sequence). For the CDR3, the DNA is TGTGCCAGCAGCTTGGAGATGGCGGGGGGGCTTGAGCAGTTCTTC. It specifies CASSLEMAGGLEQFF. Combining the CDR3 with reference TRBV5-4 and TRBJ2-1 gives the whole variable domain ETGVTQSPTHLIKTRGQQVTLRCSSQSGHNTVSWYQQALGQGPQFIFQYYREEENGRGNFPPRFSGLQFPNYSSELNVNALELDDSALYLCASSLEMAGGLEQFFGPGTRLTVL.

This rearrangement joins TRBV4-3 to TRBJ1-3, with TRBD1 identical over 8 bases. CDR1 and CDR2 (germline): LGHNA, YSLEER. This CDR3 has 15 amino acids. The J segment lost 8 bases and the V segment lost 0 bases, leaving 6 bases of the junction unmatched. As DNA, the CDR3 is TGCGCCAGCAGCCAAGATTTTGACAGGGGAGACACCATATATTTT. This encodes CASSQDFDRGDTIYF.

The chain combines TRBV2 with TRBJ1-2; 11 nucleotides align to TRBD1. Germline V gives CDR1 SNHLY, CDR2 FYNNEI. This CDR3 region has 16 residues. V lost 6 bases and J lost 5; bases outside the gene matches: 11. The CDR3 nucleotides are TGTGCCAGCAGAGCTCGTGGACAGGGGGCGCGATATGGCTACACCTTC. Protein sequence: CASRARGQGARYGYTF. The whole variable domain, remainder taken from reference TRBV2 and TRBJ1-2, is EPEVTQTPSHQVTQMGQEVILRCVPISNHLYFYWYRQILGQKVEFLVSFYNNEISEKSEIFDDQFSVERPDGSNFTLKIRSTKLEDSAMYFCASRARGQGARYGYTFGSGTRLTVV.

The chain is built from TRBV7-3 and TRBJ2-1; TRBD2 matches 11 bases. Trimming removed 6 bases from V and 0 bases from J; junction bases left unmatched: 19. This CDR3 comprises 21 residues. Looked up from germline, CDR1 is SGHTA and CDR2 is FQGTGA. The CDR3 sequence: CASSPRKIAGGPPSSYNEQFF. DNA of the CDR3: TGTGCCAGCAGTCCACGAAAGATAGCGGGGGGGCCCCCGAGCTCCTACAATGAGCAGTTCTTC.

The V call is TRBV4-3, the J call TRBJ1-1, with a weak D call TRBD1 (5 bases). The CDR3 runs 14 residues. V lost 5 bases and J 1 base, leaving 11 bases between the germline ends. Per the germline V gene, CDR1 is LGHNA and CDR2 is YSLEER. The DNA of the CDR3 is TGCGCCAGCAGCGGCCAGGGTGGGAACACTGAAGCTTTCTTT. This sequence encodes CASSGQGGNTEAFF.

This rearrangement joins TRBV19 to TRBJ2-7, with D unclear. The CDR3 runs 10 residues. CDR1 LNHDA and CDR2 SQIVND come from the germline V gene (reference sequence). With 3 bases removed from V and 13 bases from J, the gap between germline ends came to 10 bases. The CDR3 sequence is CASSMALEYF. In DNA, the CDR3 is TGTGCCAGTAGTATGGCCCTTGAATACTTC.

This clone was picked up a small number of times. This sequence joins TRBV14 and TRBJ2-7; 9 positions agree with TRBD1. The CDR3 runs to 16 residues. Trimming took 5 bases from V and 3 from J; bases not matched to a gene: 11. Germline lookup yields CDR1 SGHDN and CDR2 FVKESK. This chain's CDR3 is CASSALRDRVNYEQYF. CDR3 DNA sequence: TGTGCCAGCAGCGCCCTCCGGGACAGGGTTAACTACGAGCAGTACTTC.

The chain couples TRBV5-4 to TRBJ2-1; maybe TRBD2 (6 bases). Germline assignment: CDR1 SGHNT and CDR2 YYREEE (reference sequence). V was trimmed by 0 bases and J by 2 bases, leaving 12 bases between them. The CDR3 extends over 16 amino acids. CDR3 sequence: CASSLVSGDPYNEQFF. In DNA, the CDR3 is TGTGCCAGCAGCTTGGTTTCGGGGGATCCCTACAATGAGCAGTTCTTC.

The V and J genes are TRBV11-2 and TRBJ2-4; D is possibly TRBD2 (6 bases). This CDR3 is built from 16 residues. The germline V and J ends were trimmed by 5 bases and 0 bases, with 14 bases remaining between them. CDR1 is SGHAT, CDR2 FQNNGV, per germline. CDR3 sequence: CASSRGAGLAKNIQYF. CDR3 nucleotide sequence: TGTGCCAGCAGCCGCGGGGCAGGTCTAGCCAAAAACATTCAGTACTTC.

The rearrangement joins TRBV29-1 to TRBJ1-1; no definite D call. The ends were cut back, 6 bases at V and 0 bases at J, with 11 bases in the middle. Germline V gives CDR1 SQVTM, CDR2 ANQGSEA. CDR3 length: 13 residues. CDR3 in amino acids: CSVVQLLNTEAFF. The CDR3 DNA follows: TGCAGCGTGGTACAGCTGTTGAACACTGAAGCTTTCTTT.